These 17 T cell receptor beta chains originate from one sample sequenced in a study of T-cell memory formation after mild COVID-19. One entry per CDR3 protein, called by TCRdb with MiXCR from the 5' RACE reads. The sample lists under 450,000 distinct CDR3 sequences, less than 25% occurring once. The sample consisted of PBMCs or a T cell subset sorted from them (not recorded which). The receptor source for this set is an adult woman who had mild COVID-19 (a few samples of this study predate the infection). Cell type and time point are not known.

The V call is TRBV29-1, the J call TRBJ2-7; D not resolved. CDR1 is SQVTM, CDR2 ANQGSEA, per germline. The CDR3 extends over 16 amino acids. Trimming stripped 4 bases from V and 6 bases from J, with 25 bases between. DNA of the CDR3: TGCAGCGTTGTGGGTACCGGGTCCAAGACTTACTCCGAGCAGTACTTC. Translation gives CSVVGTGSKTYSEQYF.

This clonotype has only one observation. The J gene is TRBJ2-2, the V gene TRBV7-9; no reliable D call. Trimming stripped 1 base from V and 4 bases from J, with 7 bases between. Germline V gives CDR1 SEHNR, CDR2 FQNEAQ (reference sequence). The CDR3 covers 14 residues. Here the CDR3 reads CASSLGQATGELFF. In nucleotides, the CDR3 is TGTGCCAGCAGCTTAGGCCAGGCCACCGGGGAGCTGTTTTTT. Full variable domain (missing parts from reference TRBV7-9 and TRBJ2-2): DTGVSQNPRHKITKRGQNVTFRCDPISEHNRLYWYRQTLGQGPEFLTYFQNEAQLEKSRLLSDRFSAERPKGSFSTLEIQRTEQGDSAMYLCASSLGQATGELFFGEGSRLTVL.

This clonotype was counted ten times or more. This rearrangement joins TRBV5-1 to TRBJ2-1; D uncertain. CDR3 length: 15 residues. Germline CDR1 reads SGHRS; CDR2 reads YFSETQ. V was shortened by 4 bases and J by 7 bases, with 18 bases between the two germline ends. CDR3 bases: TGCGCCAGCAGCCAAGACGATCCTCGCGCAAATGAGCAGTTCTTC. Amino acid sequence: CASSQDDPRANEQFF.

This clonotype was counted between two and nine times. J is TRBJ2-1 and V is TRBV2; TRBD2 might be the D (6 bases). Per germline, CDR1 SNHLY and CDR2 FYNNEI. Trimming pared 4 bases from V and 3 bases from J, leaving 10 bases between. The CDR3 contains 14 residues. The CDR3 sequence: CASSGGVGYNEQFF. The CDR3 DNA reads TGTGCCAGCAGTGGGGGGGTTGGCTACAATGAGCAGTTCTTC.

This clonotype was observed a few times. This chain connects TRBV6-1 to TRBJ1-6; no clear D gene. Germline assignment: CDR1 MNHNS and CDR2 SASEGT. Trimming removed 2 bases at V and 7 bases at J, with 9 bases between. The CDR3 spans 14 residues. The CDR3 loop reads CASSERAVNSPLHF. For the CDR3, the DNA is TGTGCCAGCAGTGAAAGGGCAGTAAATTCACCCCTCCACTTT.

This clonotype was counted a few times. V gene TRBV6-6 combines with J gene TRBJ1-1; 9 bases map to TRBD1. V shed 4 bases and J 1 base; nucleotides not matched to a gene: 10. Germline V gives CDR1 MNHNY, CDR2 SVGAGI (reference sequence). This CDR3 comprises 17 residues. CDR3: CASSSFNPTGGNTEAFF. CDR3 bases: TGTGCCAGCAGTTCATTTAACCCGACAGGGGGGAACACTGAAGCTTTCTTT.

The gene calls are TRBV25-1 and TRBJ2-1; D is undetermined. Deletions cut 3 bases from V and 8 bases from J, with 11 bases between. The CDR3 is 13 amino acids. Germline CDR1 reads MGHDK; CDR2 reads SYGVNS. This CDR3 reads CASSEALFDEQFF. The DNA for the CDR3 is TGTGCCAGCAGTGAGGCTCTTTTCGATGAGCAGTTCTTC.

This clonotype was seen a handful of times. The CDR3 loop is CASSFPGLAGGDEQYF. CDR3 DNA sequence: TGTGCCAGCAGTTTCCCGGGACTAGCGGGAGGTGACGAGCAGTACTTC. The chain links TRBV6-2 or TRBV6-3 to TRBJ2-7, with 15 bases identical to TRBD2. Germline V lookup: CDR1 MNHEY, CDR2 SVGEGT. Germline trimming cut 4 bases from V and 5 bases from J; bases unmatched to any gene: 6. The CDR3 consists of 16 residues.

There are many counts of this clonotype. The V gene is TRBV5-1, the J gene TRBJ2-1; 7 nucleotides agree with TRBD1. The CDR3 extends over 13 amino acids. The V gene end was trimmed by 4 bases and the J gene end by 4 bases; junction bases not matched to a gene: 2. Germline assignment: CDR1 SGHRS and CDR2 YFSETQ. In DNA form, the CDR3 reads TGCGCCAGCAGCCAGGACAGGTACAATGAGCAGTTCTTC. It codes for CASSQDRYNEQFF.

The chain joins TRBV7-2 to TRBJ1-1; D is possibly TRBD1 (6 bases). This CDR3 spans 13 amino acids. V was clipped by 7 bases and J by 5 bases, with 14 bases between them. Germline assignment: CDR1 SGHTA and CDR2 FQGNSA. CDR3 amino acids: CASNLDRYTEAFF. In nucleotides, the CDR3 is TGTGCCAGCAACCTTGACAGGTATACTGAAGCTTTCTTT.

The rearrangement links TRBV6-5 to TRBJ2-6; 7 nucleotides match TRBD1. Per germline, CDR1 MNHEY and CDR2 SVGAGI. The CDR3 is made up of 18 amino acids. Trimming removed 5 bases from V and 2 bases from J; junction bases left unmatched: 12. This CDR3 reads CASSNRGLQATGANVLTF. In DNA, the CDR3 is TGTGCCAGCAGTAACAGGGGCCTCCAGGCTACTGGGGCCAACGTCCTGACTTTC.

The gene calls are TRBV24-1 and TRBJ2-3, with D tentatively TRBD2 (5 bases). The CDR3 is 11 amino acids. With 1 base removed from V and 15 bases from J, the gap between germline ends came to 10 bases. Germline V gene lookup returns CDR1 KGHDR and CDR2 SFDVKD. The CDR3 loop is CATSDFGVVYF. The CDR3 DNA follows: TGTGCCACCAGTGATTTCGGGGTTGTATATTTT.

V is TRBV9 and J is TRBJ2-1, with 10 positions matching TRBD2. CDR1 is SGDLS, CDR2 YYNGEE, per germline. The J segment lost 6 bases and the V segment lost 2 bases, leaving 5 bases of the junction unmatched. The CDR3 loop spans 15 amino acids. CDR3 sequence reads: CASSVGLAETNEQFF. The CDR3 nucleotides are TGTGCCAGCAGCGTCGGACTAGCGGAGACCAATGAGCAGTTCTTC.

The chain links TRBV24-1 to TRBJ1-5, with TRBD1 matching 7 bases. The CDR3 runs 15 residues. Germline V gives CDR1 KGHDR, CDR2 SFDVKD. J gave up 3 bases and V 4 bases, and 5 bases lay outside the gene matches. CDR3 bases: TGTGCCACCAGTGAGACGGGACAGATCAATCAGCCCCAGCATTTT. This gives the protein CATSETGQINQPQHF.

The CDR3 nucleotides are TGCAGCGTTGAACAAGAGGACAGGGCCCATGGCGACATCAATCAGCCCCAGCATTTT. The encoded protein is CSVEQEDRAHGDINQPQHF. V usage is TRBV29-1 and J usage is TRBJ1-5, with 8 bases aligning to TRBD1. The CDR3 has 19 residues. Germline loops: CDR1 SQVTM, CDR2 ANQGSEA. V lost 2 bases to trimming and J lost 3 bases; unmatched junction nucleotides: 18.

V usage is TRBV7-8 and J usage is TRBJ1-5, with D unclear. Germline lookup yields CDR1 SGHVS and CDR2 FQNEAQ. The CDR3 is 14 residues long. V was trimmed by 1 base and J by 2 bases, leaving 6 bases between them. The CDR3 bases are TGTGCCAGCAGCTTAGATGAAGGCAATCAGCCCCAGCATTTT. It translates to CASSLDEGNQPQHF.

The chain recombines TRBV25-1 with TRBJ2-5; D gene unclear. In germline, CDR1 is MGHDK, CDR2 SYGVNS. The CDR3 runs to 16 residues. V lost 2 bases to trimming and J lost 7 bases, with 20 bases between them. CDR3 loop: CASSEPQAGPLWTQYF. CDR3 in DNA: TGTGCCAGCAGTGAACCCCAGGCAGGTCCCCTATGGACCCAGTACTTC.